This T cell receptor (beta chain) came from a study of shared clonotypes between healthy human individuals. Study as a whole: Contributing individuals were a couple of females and a few males aged 18 to 49. Every donor yielded three CD4 naive, three CD4 memory, two CD8 naive and one CD8 memory plate.

The naive CD8 subset, CD45RO-negative cells positively selected for CCR7, excluded terminally differentiated effector memory CD45RA+ cells. Only Caucasian adults living in Nashville, Tennessee served as donors. The study, taken as a whole, reports: An expected dependence of interdonor clonotype sharing on sequencing depth was noted.

The repertoire was sequenced with immunoSEQ multiplex PCR; TCRdb's copy has only in-frame clones and lacks some. The data hold 1.5 million to 2.5 million clones, with around 96% observed a single time. CDR1 and CDR2 from the germline V gene are MGHRA and YSYEKL. V shed 10 bases, J shed 3 bases, and the junction held 9 bases outside the gene matches. The CDR3 is 13 residues long. In the case of this clone: The antigen is not known.

What was sequenced was naive CD8+ T cells sorted from blood. The chain links TRBV4-1 to TRBJ2-7; 7 nucleotides align to TRBD2. This TCR was recovered from a man between 18 and 29 years old in good health. The CDR3 DNA reads as TGCGCCACCGGGGAGGGAGACCTCTACGAGCAGTACTTC. Encoded protein: CATGEGDLYEQYF.